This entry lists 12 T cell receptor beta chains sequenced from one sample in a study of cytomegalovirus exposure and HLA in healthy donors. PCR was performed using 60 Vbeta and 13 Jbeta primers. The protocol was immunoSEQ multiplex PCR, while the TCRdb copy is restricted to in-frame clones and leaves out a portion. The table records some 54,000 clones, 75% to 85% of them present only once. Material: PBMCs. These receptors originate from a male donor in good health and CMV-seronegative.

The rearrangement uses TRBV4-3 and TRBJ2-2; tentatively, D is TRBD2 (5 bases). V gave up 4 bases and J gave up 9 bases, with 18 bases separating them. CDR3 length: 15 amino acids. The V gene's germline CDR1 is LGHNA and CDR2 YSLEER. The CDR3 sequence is CASSRTAGESRELFF. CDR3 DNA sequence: TGCGCCAGCAGCCGGACCGCGGGCGAGTCGAGGGAGCTGTTTTTT.

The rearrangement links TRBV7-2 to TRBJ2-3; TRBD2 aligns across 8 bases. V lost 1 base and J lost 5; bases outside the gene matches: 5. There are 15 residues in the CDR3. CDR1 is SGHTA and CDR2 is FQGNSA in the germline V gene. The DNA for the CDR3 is TGTGCCAGCAGCTTAGAGGGACTAGTGGGAGATACGCAGTATTTT. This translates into CASSLEGLVGDTQYF.

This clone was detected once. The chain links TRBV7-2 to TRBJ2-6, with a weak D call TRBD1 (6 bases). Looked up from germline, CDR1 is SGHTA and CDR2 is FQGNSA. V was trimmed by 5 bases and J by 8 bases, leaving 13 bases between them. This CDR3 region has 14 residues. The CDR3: CASSPGTHSNVLTF. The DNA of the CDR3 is TGTGCCAGCAGCCCCGGGACACATTCCAACGTCCTGACTTTC. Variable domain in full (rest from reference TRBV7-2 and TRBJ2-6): GAGVSQSPSNKVTEKGKDVELRCDPISGHTALYWYRQSLGQGLEFLIYFQGNSAPDKSGLPSDRFSAERTGGSVSTLTIQRTQQEDSAVYLCASSPGTHSNVLTFGAGSRLTVL.

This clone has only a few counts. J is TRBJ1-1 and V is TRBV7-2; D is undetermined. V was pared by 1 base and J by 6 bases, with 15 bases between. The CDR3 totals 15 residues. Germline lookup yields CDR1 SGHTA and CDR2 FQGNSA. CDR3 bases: TGTGCCAGCAGCTTAGAAGGTAGCGTTACTTCTGAAGCTTTCTTT. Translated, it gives CASSLEGSVTSEAFF.

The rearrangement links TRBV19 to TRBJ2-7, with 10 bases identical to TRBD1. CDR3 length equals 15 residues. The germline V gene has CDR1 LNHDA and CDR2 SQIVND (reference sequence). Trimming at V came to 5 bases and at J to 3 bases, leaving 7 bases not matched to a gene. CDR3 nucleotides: TGTGCCAGTAGTCCCCGGGACAGGGGAAACTACGAGCAGTACTTC. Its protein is CASSPRDRGNYEQYF. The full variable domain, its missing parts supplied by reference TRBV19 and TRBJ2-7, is DGGITQSPKYLFRKEGQNVTLSCEQNLNHDAMYWYRQDPGQGLRLIYYSQIVNDFQKGDIAEGYSVSREKKESFPLTVTSAQKNPTAFYLCASSPRDRGNYEQYFGPGTRLTVT.

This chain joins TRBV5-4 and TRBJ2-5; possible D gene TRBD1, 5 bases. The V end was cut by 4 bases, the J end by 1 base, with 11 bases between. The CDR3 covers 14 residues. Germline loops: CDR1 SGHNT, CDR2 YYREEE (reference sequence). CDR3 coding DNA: TGTGCCAGCAGCCCAGGGTTCAGCCAAGAGACCCAGTACTTC. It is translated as CASSPGFSQETQYF. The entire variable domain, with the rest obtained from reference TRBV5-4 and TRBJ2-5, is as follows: ETGVTQSPTHLIKTRGQQVTLRCSSQSGHNTVSWYQQALGQGPQFIFQYYREEENGRGNFPPRFSGLQFPNYSSELNVNALELDDSALYLCASSPGFSQETQYFGPGTRLLVL.

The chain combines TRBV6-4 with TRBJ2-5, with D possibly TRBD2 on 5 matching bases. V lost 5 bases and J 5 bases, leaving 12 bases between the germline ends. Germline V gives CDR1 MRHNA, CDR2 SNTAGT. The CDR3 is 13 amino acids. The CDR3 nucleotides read TGTGCCAGCAGTCCCCTGCGCGGGGAGACCCAGTACTTC. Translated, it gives CASSPLRGETQYF.

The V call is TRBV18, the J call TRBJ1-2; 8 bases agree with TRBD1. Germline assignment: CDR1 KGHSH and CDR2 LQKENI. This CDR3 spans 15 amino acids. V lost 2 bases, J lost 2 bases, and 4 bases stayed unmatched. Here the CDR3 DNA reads TGTGCCAGCTCACCAAGGACAGGGAACAACTATGGCTACACCTTC. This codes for CASSPRTGNNYGYTF.

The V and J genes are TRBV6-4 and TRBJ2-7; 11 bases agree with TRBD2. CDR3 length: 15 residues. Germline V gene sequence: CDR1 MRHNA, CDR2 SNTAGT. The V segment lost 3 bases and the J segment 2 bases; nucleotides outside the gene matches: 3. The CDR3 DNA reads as TGTGCCAGCAGTGAACTAGCGGGGGCCACCTACGAGCAGTACTTC. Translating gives CASSELAGATYEQYF.

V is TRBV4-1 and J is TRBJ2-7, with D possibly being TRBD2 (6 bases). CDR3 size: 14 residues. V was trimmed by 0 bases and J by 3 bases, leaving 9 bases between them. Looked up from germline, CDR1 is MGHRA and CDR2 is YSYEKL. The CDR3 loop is CASSQDRGNYEQYF. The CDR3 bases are TGCGCCAGCAGCCAAGATCGGGGGAACTACGAGCAGTACTTC.

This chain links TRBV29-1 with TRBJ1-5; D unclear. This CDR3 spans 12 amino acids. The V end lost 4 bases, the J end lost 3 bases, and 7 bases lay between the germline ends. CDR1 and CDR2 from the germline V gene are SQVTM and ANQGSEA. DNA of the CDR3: TGCAGCGTTGTGGCGGACAATCAGCCCCAGCATTTT. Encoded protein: CSVVADNQPQHF.

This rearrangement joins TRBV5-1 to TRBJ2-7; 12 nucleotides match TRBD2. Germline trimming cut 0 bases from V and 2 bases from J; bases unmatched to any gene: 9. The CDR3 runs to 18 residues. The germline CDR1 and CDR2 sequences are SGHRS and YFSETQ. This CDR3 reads CASSLESLAGGSTYEQYF. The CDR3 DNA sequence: TGCGCCAGCAGCTTGGAGTCACTAGCGGGGGGCTCAACCTACGAGCAGTACTTC.